The T cell receptor (beta chain) described here comes from a study of blood T cell repertoires in COVID-19. Germline-derived CDR1 and CDR2 are KGHSH and LQKENI. V was trimmed by 1 base and J by 5 bases, leaving 17 bases between them. This CDR3 region has 16 residues. How the authors handled the data: For nucleated cells, counts were estimated from reference gene primer amplification. Libraries were prepared by immunoSEQ multiplex PCR; TCRdb keeps only in-frame clonotypes and omits some of them. V and J calls and clone size are those listed in that table; D and trimming were worked out from the DNA. The sample contains tens of thousands of clones, around 90% of which appear only once.

Sequencing was performed on peripheral blood. The TCR originated in a woman aged 80 or over with active COVID-19. The chain carries TRBV18 and TRBJ2-5; possible D gene TRBD1, 6 bases. The CDR3 nucleotides read TGTGCCAGCTCACCACTAGGGCAGGGGAGCTTGGAGACCCAGTACTTC. This sequence encodes CASSPLGQGSLETQYF.